The clone carrying this T cell receptor (beta chain) was recorded many times. The target antigen is unknown. Germline V gene lookup returns CDR1 SEHNR and CDR2 FQNEAQ (reference sequence). V gave up 5 bases and J gave up 7 bases; unmatched junction bases: 7. This CDR3 comprises 13 residues. This specimen comes from a study of naive and memory T cell subsets. Cells stained for CD3, CD4, CD8, CD45RA and CD27 were sorted into four subsets. Sorting gates: effector memory CD45RA-CD27-, EMRA CD45RA+CD27-. Two oligonucleotides, mixed equimolar, formed the beta constant-region primer covering TRBC1 and TRBC2. The cDNA 3' end received a ligated single-stranded oligonucleotide carrying the SP2 primer and a 12-nucleotide UMI. TCRdb called the UMI-ligation and nested PCR reads again in MiXCR, with one record for every CDR3 protein. The sample lists fewer than 30,000 distinct CDR3 sequences, 9.5% to 12% seen once, with approximately 15% in the top ten.

The study, taken as a whole, reports: Diversity fell and Gini index rose from naive through CM, EM, EMRA.

The sequence came from a human donor in good health. The V call is TRBV7-9, the J call TRBJ1-2, with 7 bases fitting TRBD1. The specimen sequenced was effector memory CD4+ T cells from blood. Described subset: effector memory, CD45RA- CD27-. This chain's CDR3 is CASSVQGERGYTF. The CDR3 DNA is TGTGCCAGCAGCGTGCAGGGGGAACGTGGCTACACCTTC. The variable domain in full, with the rest retrieved from reference TRBV7-9 and TRBJ1-2, is DTGVSQNPRHKITKRGQNVTFRCDPISEHNRLYWYRQTLGQGPEFLTYFQNEAQLEKSRLLSDRFSAERPKGSFSTLEIQRTEQGDSAMYLCASSVQGERGYTFGSGTRLTVV.